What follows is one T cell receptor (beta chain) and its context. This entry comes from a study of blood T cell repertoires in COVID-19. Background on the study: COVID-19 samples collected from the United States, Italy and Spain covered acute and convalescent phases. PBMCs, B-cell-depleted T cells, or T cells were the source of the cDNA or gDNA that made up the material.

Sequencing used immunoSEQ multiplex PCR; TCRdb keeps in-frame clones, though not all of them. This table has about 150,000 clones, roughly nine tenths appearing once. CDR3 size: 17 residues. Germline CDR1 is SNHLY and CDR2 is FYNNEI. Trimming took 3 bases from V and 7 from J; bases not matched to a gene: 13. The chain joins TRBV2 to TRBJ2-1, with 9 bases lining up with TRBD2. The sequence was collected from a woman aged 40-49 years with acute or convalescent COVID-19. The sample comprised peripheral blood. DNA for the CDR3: TGTGCCAGCAGTGATCGGGTGGCGGGAGGGATCAGGAATGAGCAGTTCTTC. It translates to CASSDRVAGGIRNEQFF.